Listed below are T cell receptor beta chains from one sample, sequenced in a study of blood T cell repertoires in COVID-19. Profiling relied on immunoSEQ multiplex PCR, and the TCRdb table lists in-frame clones only, not all of them. The repertoire includes 150,000 to 200,000 clones, about nine tenths of them detected once, and roughly 6.7% sits in the top ten. Specimen: peripheral blood. These receptors were taken from a man aged 40-55 years with acute or convalescent COVID-19. Each CDR3 is given with its conserved first and last residue. The order of the fields is clone size, D gene, V gene, J gene, CDR3 DNA, CDR3 protein. D genes are given only for firm matches. For some rows the clone size is stated as once, few or many, or as a class when expanded; others skip it.

>.|TRBD1|TRBV3-1/TRBV3-2|TRBJ2-3
TGTGCCAGCAGCCCTCACCCGACAGGGATCCCAGATACGCAGTATTTT
CASSPHPTGIPDTQYF
>.|TRBD2|TRBV6-4|TRBJ2-3
TGTGCCAGCAGTGCTAGCGGGGGGGCCGATACGCAGTATTTT
CASSASGGADTQYF
>.|TRBD1|TRBV29-1|TRBJ1-1
TGCAGCGTGACAGGGGACGATCACACTGAAGCTTTCTTT
CSVTGDDHTEAFF
>.|TRBD2|TRBV2|TRBJ2-7
TGTGCCAGCACCCCTCGGGAGGATAACTACGAGCAGTACTTC
CASTPREDNYEQYF
>.|.|TRBV28|TRBJ1-6
TGTGCCAGCAGACGGAGACTCAGGGGTGGCAATTCACCCCTCCACTTT
CASRRRLRGGNSPLHF
>.|.|TRBV6-2/TRBV6-3|TRBJ2-7
TGTGCCAGCAGTTACGTCGGTCCAACCTACGAGCAGTACTTC
CASSYVGPTYEQYF
>.|.|TRBV10-2|TRBJ1-6
TGCGCCAGACCCTTAACACCGACCTATAATTCACCCCTCCACTTT
CARPLTPTYNSPLHF
>.|TRBD2|TRBV15|TRBJ2-3
TGTGCCACCAGCAGAGATCGCCTAGCGGGGGGGACTGGGATCACAGATACGCAGTATTTT
CATSRDRLAGGTGITDTQYF
>.|TRBD1|TRBV2|TRBJ2-7
TGTGCCAGCTTGAGACAGGGAGACGAGCAGTACTTC
CASLRQGDEQYF
>once|TRBD1|TRBV5-6|TRBJ1-1
TGTGCCAGCAGCTTGGGACGAGGACAGGCAATGAACACTGAAGCTTTCTTT
CASSLGRGQAMNTEAFF
>.|TRBD2|TRBV6-5|TRBJ2-2
TGTGCCAGCAGTTACGTAGCGGGGGGGCTTACCGGGGAGCTGTTTTTT
CASSYVAGGLTGELFF
>once|TRBD1|TRBV4-2|TRBJ1-2
TGTGCCAGCAGCCAGAGTGGACAGGGGCCCATCTATGGCTACACCTTC
CASSQSGQGPIYGYTF
>.|TRBD2|TRBV6-5|TRBJ2-7
TGTGCCAGCAGGAACCGCGGGGGAAACCTCAACGAGCAGTACTTC
CASRNRGGNLNEQYF
>.|TRBD1|TRBV6-5|TRBJ2-1
TGTGCCAGCAGAGGGGGACAGGGAGGCGACAATGAGCAGTTCTTC
CASRGGQGGDNEQFF
>.|.|TRBV29-1|TRBJ2-7
TGCAGCGTTGAGATAGAGAACCCCTACGAGCAGTACTTC
CSVEIENPYEQYF
>.|.|TRBV6-5|TRBJ1-2
TGTGCCAGCAGTTACTCACAGAACTATGGCTACACCTTC
CASSYSQNYGYTF
>.|.|TRBV9|TRBJ1-2
TGTGCCAGCAGCGTAGAGGACAGAGATTCTCGGGGCTACACCTTC
CASSVEDRDSRGYTF